This T cell receptor (beta chain) was sequenced during a study of regulatory T cells in long-lasting Graves disease. Time point denoted: newly diagnosed GD, antithyroid drugs for less than 3 months. PBMC-extracted RNA yielded the TCR library. Staff took approximately 9.9 milliliters of peripheral blood and put it into EDTA tubes. Notes on the study in general: Relative to new patients (roughly 970), persistent patients exhibited greater sharing of public clonotypes (around 2,700). Segments TRBV28, TRBJ1-2 and TRBJ2-5 showed preferential usage in persistent disease. Study was limited to peripheral blood, excluding thyroid tissue.

Of note for this clonotype: Its antigen is currently unknown. This could be a read error, since a much larger clone is one nucleotide away.

In building TCR beta libraries, iRepertoire HTBI primers were used together with Arm-PCR of CDR3 regions. TCRdb used MiXCR to reprocess the multiplex PCR reads, holding one entry per CDR3 protein. The table includes 400,000 to 500,000 distinct CDR3 sequences, approximately 15% detected once. The ends lost 2 bases at V and 7 bases at J; junction bases unmatched: 11. Germline CDR1 is DFQATT and CDR2 is SNEGSKA (reference sequence). The CDR3 runs 15 residues. The sample was also linked to a second study, of T cells in Graves' hyperthyroidism and ophthalmopathy.

The V call is TRBV20-1, the J call TRBJ2-7, with TRBD2 matching over 10 bases. Sequencing used peripheral blood mononuclear cells (PBMCs), obtained at new diagnosis, from a patient treated with antithyroid drugs. This receptor was taken from a woman aged 40-49 years with Graves disease. In DNA, the CDR3 is TGCAGTGCTAGACAAGCGGGAGGGACCTACAATGAGCAGTACTTC. Translating gives CSARQAGGTYNEQYF.